Listed here is a single T cell receptor beta chain. Antigen specificity is unknown. Trimming cost V 3 bases and J 2 bases, with 3 bases left between them. Germline lookup yields CDR1 MGHRA and CDR2 YSYEKL. CDR3 length: 12 amino acids. In making TCR beta libraries, quantitative 5'-RACE with molecular barcodes was used. Via MiXCR, TCRdb re-called the 5' RACE reads, giving one row per CDR3 protein. The sample lists about 540,000 distinct CDR3 sequences; roughly an eighth were seen once. The data stem from a study of CD8 T cells in ankylosing spondylitis. Study-level results: Reportedly, matched ankylosing spondylitis synovial fluid was significantly enriched for disease-linked clones. Ankylosing spondylitis blood seemed to carry a telltale TCR beta motif made of fewer than ten highly homologous variants. Some motif variants were previously reported in reactive arthritis synovial fluid and blood. Clones linked with disease were CD8+ and fairly uncommon in the peripheral blood.

Sequencing was carried out using blood, either unsorted or a sorted T cell fraction (not recorded which). The chain has TRBV4-1 and TRBJ2-3, with D uncertain. The receptor was isolated from a male donor with ankylosing spondylitis. CDR3 amino acids: CASSQITDTQYF. Here the CDR3 DNA reads TGCGCCAGCAGCCAGATCACAGATACGCAGTATTTT.